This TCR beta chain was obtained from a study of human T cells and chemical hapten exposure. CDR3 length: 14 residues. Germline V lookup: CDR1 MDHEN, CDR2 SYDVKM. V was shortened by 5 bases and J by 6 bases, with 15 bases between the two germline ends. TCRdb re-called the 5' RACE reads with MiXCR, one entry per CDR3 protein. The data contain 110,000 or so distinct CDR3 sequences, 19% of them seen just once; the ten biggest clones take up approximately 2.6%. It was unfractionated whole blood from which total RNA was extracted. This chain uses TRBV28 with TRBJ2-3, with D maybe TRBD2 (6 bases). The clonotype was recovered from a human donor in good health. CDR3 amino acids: CASSRARGADTQYF. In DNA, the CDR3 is TGTGCCAGCAGTCGGGCCCGCGGGGCCGATACGCAGTATTTT.